This T cell receptor beta chain was recorded in a study of control samples from healthy donors and cancer patients. Using immunoSEQ multiplex PCR, the repertoire was profiled, and TCRdb retains in-frame clones only, with some absent. The table records 150,000 to 200,000 clones, about 90% of them present only once. CDR3 length: 13 amino acids. The ends were cut back, 6 bases at V and 1 base at J, with 9 bases in the middle. This clone showed up just once. This chain links TRBV12-3 or TRBV12-4 with TRBJ1-2; D is unclear. Sequencing input: blood. The sequence came from a young man in good health. The CDR3 coding sequence is TGTGCCAGCAGACGAGACGGTAACTATGGCTACACCTTC. Translating it yields CASRRDGNYGYTF.